Sequencing of this T cell receptor (beta chain) was carried out in a study of T cell responses to AZD1222 COVID-19 vaccine. About this clone: Its antigen is unidentified.

Per germline, CDR1 SGDLS and CDR2 YYNGEE. J was trimmed by 0 bases and V by 0 bases; bases with no gene match: 4. The CDR3 consists of 18 residues. The study's findings and limits: Seropositive at baseline were only a handful of AZD1222 recipients.

The assay was immunoSEQ multiplex PCR, and TCRdb's table has in-frame clones only and misses some. The table shows about 120,000 clones, with under 95% occurring only once. The input for sequencing was peripheral blood, taken on day 0 of AZD1222 vaccination. The clonotype was recovered from an adult in good health. This rearrangement joins TRBV9 to TRBJ2-5; 14 bases match TRBD2. CDR3: CASSVGTSGRSNQETQYF. CDR3 DNA sequence: TGTGCCAGCAGCGTAGGGACTAGCGGGAGGAGCAACCAAGAGACCCAGTACTTC.